This entry concerns a single T cell receptor beta chain. Its specificity is unknown. The record originates from a study of beta chain features in type 1 diabetes. Whole-study results and caveats: Researchers report that Type 1 diabetes patients had moderately but significantly shorter TCRB CDR3s across all four CD4+ subsets.

The study reverse transcribed the entire isolated RNA, so it sequenced expressed TCRB transcripts. Clones were read by immunoSEQ multiplex PCR, and TCRdb kept only the in-frame ones, dropping some. The data show 95,000 to 150,000 clones, 15% to 20% seen once. The receptor comes from a man aged 25 to 45 with type 1 diabetes. Material: central memory CD4+ T cells from blood.

For the CDR3, the DNA is TGTGCCTGGAGTACGGGACAGGGGGCCCAAGAGACCCAGTACTTC. Protein sequence: CAWSTGQGAQETQYF. The chain couples TRBV30 to TRBJ2-5; TRBD1 matches 12 bases. After removal of 2 bases from V and 1 base from J, the junction contained 2 bases not matched to a gene. The germline V gene has CDR1 GTSNPN and CDR2 SVGIG (reference sequence). CDR3 length equals 15 residues.